The rows below give T cell receptor beta chains drawn from one sample of a study of T cells in localized non-small cell lung cancer. The repertoire was sequenced with immunoSEQ multiplex PCR; TCRdb's copy has only in-frame clones and lacks some. The sample shows around 50,000 clones, around 87% of them seen only once. The sample consisted of PBMCs, taken before any cancer treatment. All receptors derive from a female donor with stage II lung adenocarcinoma. Both conserved end residues are part of each CDR3. The order of the fields is D gene, clone size, J gene, V gene, CDR3 DNA, CDR3 protein. The D gene is left open where the match is weak. Not all rows give a size; the values are once, few, many and, for expanded clones, a class.

TRBD1 | NA | TRBJ2-1 | TRBV13 | TGTGCCAGCAGCTCCCCTGAAGGGGGCCCGCGCAATGAGCAGTTCTTC | CASSSPEGGPRNEQFF
NA | once | TRBJ1-1 | TRBV2 | TGTGCCAGCAGTGTAGTCGGGACGAACACTGAAGCTTTCTTT | CASSVVGTNTEAFF
TRBD1 | once | TRBJ1-2 | TRBV14 | TGTGCCAGCAGCCAGAATCGACAGGGGGCCCTCTATGGCTACACCTTC | CASSQNRQGALYGYTF
NA | few | TRBJ1-1 | TRBV7-9 | TGTGCCAGCAGCTTCTGGGGGACTCGGGGTGAAGCTTTCTTT | CASSFWGTRGEAFF
TRBD1 | NA | TRBJ2-7 | TRBV7-2 | TGTGCCAGCAGCTTCGGGACAGGTATCTCCTACGAGCAGTACTTC | CASSFGTGISYEQYF
TRBD1 | NA | TRBJ1-2 | TRBV5-6 | TGTGCCAGCAGCTTGGCCAGGGGGGAAAACACCTTC | CASSLARGENTF
TRBD2 | once | TRBJ2-2 | TRBV5-1 | TGCGCCAGCAGCTTGGGACTAGCGGGGCGGCTAACCGCGAACACCGGGGAGCTGTTTTTT | CASSLGLAGRLTANTGELFF
TRBD1 | NA | TRBJ1-2 | TRBV6-5 | TGTGCCAGCAGTTATACAGGGGGGATGGGTGGCTACACCTTC | CASSYTGGMGGYTF
NA | NA | TRBJ2-2 | TRBV2 | TGTGCCAGCAGTACACGCGCTATCTCCTCTGTTTGGGGCACCGGGGAGCTGTTTTTT | CASSTRAISSVWGTGELFF
NA | NA | TRBJ2-6 | TRBV15 | TGTGCCACCAGCAGAGAACAGGACGGGGCCAACGTCCTGACTTTC | CATSREQDGANVLTF
TRBD1 | few | TRBJ2-5 | TRBV19 | TGTGCCAGTAGTATCTCAGGGGGAACCGAGACCCAGTACTTC | CASSISGGTETQYF
NA | NA | TRBJ1-1 | TRBV5-4 | TGTGCCAGCAGCACCCCGGGGGGAGTCACTGAAGCTTTCTTT | CASSTPGGVTEAFF
NA | NA | TRBJ2-7 | TRBV5-4 | TGTGCCAGCAGCTTGGCACAATCCGGGACGACGCGGGAGCAGTACTTC | CASSLAQSGTTREQYF
TRBD1 | NA | TRBJ1-1 | TRBV2 | TGTGCCAGCAGTGAAAGGGGGCGGTGGGAAGCTTTCTTT | CASSERGRWEAFF
NA | NA | TRBJ1-1 | TRBV5-1 | TGCGCCAGCAGCTTGGGGGCAATCTGGGGTACTGAAGCTTTCTTT | CASSLGAIWGTEAFF
TRBD1 | NA | TRBJ1-4 | TRBV6-6 | TGTGCCAGCAGTCGGACAGGGGGGGATGAAAAACTGTTTTTT | CASSRTGGDEKLFF